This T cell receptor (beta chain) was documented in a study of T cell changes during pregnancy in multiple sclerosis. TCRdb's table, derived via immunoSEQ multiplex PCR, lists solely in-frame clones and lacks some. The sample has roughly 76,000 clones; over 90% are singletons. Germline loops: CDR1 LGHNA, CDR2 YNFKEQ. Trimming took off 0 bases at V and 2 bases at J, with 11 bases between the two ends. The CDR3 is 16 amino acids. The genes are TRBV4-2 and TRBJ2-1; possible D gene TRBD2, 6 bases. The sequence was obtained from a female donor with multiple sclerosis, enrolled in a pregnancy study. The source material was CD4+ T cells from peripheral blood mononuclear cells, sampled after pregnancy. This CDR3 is CASSQERRGTYNEQFF. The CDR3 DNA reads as TGTGCCAGCAGCCAAGAACGGCGGGGAACCTACAATGAGCAGTTCTTC.